The clone carrying this T cell receptor beta chain was seen more than once but under ten times. Its cognate antigen is unknown. This sample was included in a study of T cell repertoires in cytomegalovirus infection. Turning to the study itself: Both CMV infection and a matching HLA type were indicated by public TCR beta signatures. Study-level points and caveats: Of the TCR beta families, the public ones yielded a cumulative frequency that identified carriers of CMV plus the relevant HLA. Dominant in the ex vivo response were TCR beta clonotypes restricted by HLA-C and specific for CMV.

A single record per CDR3 protein comes from TCRdb applying MiXCR to the reads. The data contain 200,000 to 300,000 distinct CDR3 sequences, 12% of them seen just once; the ten biggest clones take up 1.5% to 2%. Trimming stripped 0 bases from V and 0 bases from J, with 13 bases between. Germline V gene lookup returns CDR1 SGHVS and CDR2 FQNEAQ. This CDR3 is built from 17 residues. The chain joins TRBV7-8 to TRBJ2-3, with unresolved D. The source is a human donor in good health (CMV status not recorded). Some clones in this sample may be carry-over from other donors' samples. Sequencing was carried out using PBMCs. CDR3 amino acids: CASSLALVMASTDTQYF. CDR3 bases: TGTGCCAGCAGCTTAGCGCTGGTGATGGCTAGCACAGATACGCAGTATTTT. Combining the CDR3 with reference TRBV7-8 and TRBJ2-3 gives the whole variable domain GAGVSQSPRYKVAKRGQDVALRCDPISGHVSLFWYQQALGQGPEFLTYFQNEAQLDKSGLPSDRFFAERPEGSVSTLKIQRTQQEDSAVYLCASSLALVMASTDTQYFGPGTRLTVL.